Below, 9 T cell receptor beta chains from the same sample are listed, as sequenced in a study of cytomegalovirus exposure and HLA in healthy donors. 13 Jbeta primers and 60 Vbeta primers were used for the PCR. Sequencing was performed with immunoSEQ multiplex PCR; in TCRdb, only in-frame clones are kept and a portion is missing. This table has tens of thousands of clones, roughly 67% appearing once. Sequences were obtained from PBMCs. The receptor source for this set is a man aged 50 to 59 in good health and CMV-seronegative.

CDR3: CASSQLGTGAYEQYF. The CDR3 DNA reads as TGCGCCAGCAGCCAGCTCGGGACAGGCGCCTACGAGCAGTACTTC. The chain joins TRBV4-1 to TRBJ2-7, with 8 bases aligning to TRBD1. Per the germline V gene, CDR1 is MGHRA and CDR2 is YSYEKL. This CDR3 contains 15 residues. With V trimmed by 3 bases and J by 2 bases, 6 bases remained unmatched.

This clone was seen only a few times. J is TRBJ2-1 and V is TRBV5-6, with D maybe TRBD2 (6 bases). Trimming removed 0 bases from V and 10 bases from J, with 8 bases in between. The CDR3 sequence is 12 residues long. From germline, CDR1 is SGHDT and CDR2 YYEEEE. This CDR3 is CASSLGRGEQFF. The CDR3 coding sequence is TGTGCCAGCAGCTTGGGGCGGGGAGAGCAGTTCTTC.

The chain couples TRBV4-2 to TRBJ2-3; D is uncertain. The CDR3 has 13 amino acids. With 2 bases removed from V and 0 bases from J, the gap between germline ends came to 3 bases. CDR1 is LGHNA and CDR2 is YNFKEQ in the germline V gene. DNA for the CDR3: TGTGCCAGCAGCCAATATAGCACAGATACGCAGTATTTT. Its translation: CASSQYSTDTQYF.

Note on this clone: Sequence at one end of the junction differs from germline and may be a read error. CDR3: CACSLGHSSYEQYF. The CDR3 nucleotides read TGTGCCTGCAGCTTGGGACACAGCTCCTACGAGCAGTACTTC. The chain carries TRBV5-4 and TRBJ2-7, with D tentatively TRBD1 (6 bases). This CDR3 contains 14 residues. CDR1 is SGHNT and CDR2 is YYREEE in the germline V gene (reference sequence).

The rearrangement links TRBV14 to TRBJ2-7; D is unclear. Germline V CDR1 and CDR2: SGHDN, FVKESK. The CDR3 spans 13 residues. The V and J ends lost 4 bases and 7 bases respectively, with 14 bases between them. The CDR3 region has the DNA TGTGCCAGCAGCCCCGAGGCCAGTCGTGAGCAGTACTTC. It is translated as CASSPEASREQYF.

The rearrangement uses TRBV10-3 and TRBJ2-5, with D possibly matching TRBD2 (5 bases). V shed 5 bases and J shed 1 base, with 11 bases lying between them. Germline CDR1 ENHRY, CDR2 SYGVKD. The CDR3 sequence is 14 residues long. For the CDR3, the DNA is TGTGCCATCAGTTCACCCGCGGGCCAAGAGACCCAGTACTTC. Amino acid sequence: CAISSPAGQETQYF.

The chain couples TRBV11-3 to TRBJ2-2; D is uncertain. The V gene's germline CDR1 is SGHNT and CDR2 YENEEA. This CDR3 is 13 amino acids long. Trimming stripped 5 bases from V and 4 bases from J, with 8 bases between. CDR3 in amino acids: CASSPRVTGELFF. The CDR3 region has the DNA TGTGCCAGCAGCCCGAGAGTCACCGGGGAGCTGTTTTTT.

The chain employs TRBV5-1 and TRBJ1-3, with a weak D call TRBD1 (5 bases). There are 14 residues in the CDR3. Trimming took off 1 base at V and 3 bases at J, with 8 bases between the two ends. In germline, CDR1 is SGHRS, CDR2 YFSETQ. CDR3 residues: CASSLSGIGNTIYF. The DNA for the CDR3 is TGCGCCAGCAGCTTGTCAGGGATTGGAAACACCATATATTTT.

The chain has TRBV6-5 and TRBJ2-7; 8 bases align to TRBD1. The CDR3 is 15 amino acids. V was pared by 6 bases and J by 2 bases, with 9 bases of the junction left unmatched. Germline loops: CDR1 MNHEY, CDR2 SVGAGI. The CDR3 region is CASSAGTGPTYEQYF. In nucleotides, the CDR3 is TGTGCCAGCAGCGCTGGGACAGGCCCGACCTACGAGCAGTACTTC.